One and the same sample provided the 27 T cell receptor beta chains below, sequenced in a study of blood T cell repertoires in COVID-19. The data were produced by immunoSEQ multiplex PCR, yet TCRdb's version contains in-frame clones alone and is incomplete. Of more than 50,000 clones listed, roughly 77% are singletons. The sample taken for sequencing was peripheral blood. The origin of the receptors is a man between 65 and 79 years old with active or convalescent COVID-19.

This clone was counted a few times. At one boundary the junction diverges from the germline segment, which might be a read error. The J gene is TRBJ1-4, the V gene TRBV20-1, with 8 bases identical to TRBD1. This CDR3 region has 11 residues. Germline V gene lookup returns CDR1 DFQATT and CDR2 SNEGSKA (reference sequence). CDR3 loop: CSDRGNEKLFF. CDR3 nucleotide sequence: TGTAGTGACAGGGGTAATGAAAAACTGTTTTTT.

Here the CDR3 DNA reads TGTGCCAGCAGTTTAGAGGGATACGAGCAGTACTTC. It translates to CASSLEGYEQYF. This chain links TRBV28 with TRBJ2-7; D is possibly TRBD2 (5 bases). The V end was cut by 2 bases, the J end by 4 bases, with 6 bases between. Germline CDR1 is MDHEN and CDR2 is SYDVKM. The CDR3 is 12 amino acids.

The chain is built from TRBV27 and TRBJ1-4; 9 nucleotides align to TRBD1. Germline lookup yields CDR1 MNHEY and CDR2 SMNVEV (reference sequence). The junction had 9 bases not matched to a gene; V was cut back by 6 bases and J by 13 bases. The length of the CDR3 is 13 residues. DNA of the CDR3: TGTGCCAGCAGCTTCACCGGGACAGGGTTACTGTTTTTT. It is translated as CASSFTGTGLLFF.

This rearrangement joins TRBV15 to TRBJ2-1; TRBD1 might be the D (5 bases). The CDR3 is 14 amino acids. The V gene lost 5 bases and the J gene lost 0 bases, with 8 bases spanning the gap. CDR1 is LNHNV and CDR2 is YYDKDF in the germline V gene (reference sequence). CDR3 nucleotides: TGTGCCACCAGCGGGGCTAGCTCCTACAATGAGCAGTTCTTC. Its translation is CATSGASSYNEQFF.

The V gene is TRBV16, the J gene TRBJ1-3, with D maybe TRBD1 (6 bases). Trimming took off 1 base at V and 2 bases at J, with 9 bases between the two ends. The V gene's germline CDR1 is KGHSY and CDR2 FQNENV. The CDR3 loop spans 15 amino acids. In DNA form, the CDR3 reads TGTGCCAGCAGCCAATGGGGGACACCTGGAAACACCATATATTTT. It is translated as CASSQWGTPGNTIYF.

The chain combines TRBV18 with TRBJ1-6; a weak D match, TRBD1 (5 bases). Looked up from germline, CDR1 is KGHSH and CDR2 is LQKENI. V was clipped by 1 base and J by 5 bases, with 9 bases between them. The CDR3 sequence is 15 residues long. DNA of the CDR3: TGTGCCAGCTCACCACTGGCGGGGGATAATTCACCCCTCCACTTT. This codes for CASSPLAGDNSPLHF.

This chain uses TRBV5-5 with TRBJ1-1; the D is unclear. Trimming cost V 4 bases and J 3 bases, with 22 bases left between them. The CDR3 spans 17 residues. Germline loops: CDR1 SGHKS, CDR2 YYEKEE (reference sequence). CDR3 region: CASSPGPLAGLDTEAFF. CDR3 in DNA: TGTGCCAGCAGCCCCGGGCCGCTCGCGGGGTTGGACACTGAAGCTTTCTTT.

The chain couples TRBV12-5 to TRBJ2-4; 9 bases align to TRBD1. The CDR3 has 16 residues. Trimming took 5 bases from V and 2 from J; bases not matched to a gene: 7. Per germline, CDR1 LGHNT and CDR2 FRNRAP. CDR3 protein: CASGPGQGLTKNIQYF. In DNA form, the CDR3 reads TGTGCTAGTGGTCCGGGACAGGGCCTTACCAAAAACATTCAGTACTTC.

This chain links TRBV6-5 with TRBJ1-3, with 7 bases matching TRBD1. Germline CDR1 and CDR2: MNHEY and SVGAGI. The CDR3 contains 14 residues. V trimming: 6 bases; J trimming: 0 bases; junction bases outside the gene matches: 2. The CDR3 bases are TGTGCCAGCAGGGACAGGACCTCTGGAAACACCATATATTTT. It encodes CASRDRTSGNTIYF.

V gene TRBV4-1 combines with J gene TRBJ1-3; no clear D gene. Germline V CDR1 and CDR2: MGHRA, YSYEKL. Trimming shortened V by 0 bases and J by 6 bases, and 9 bases separated the two germline ends. The CDR3 has 14 residues. This chain's CDR3 is CASSQDGRENTIYF. CDR3 sequence (DNA): TGCGCCAGCAGCCAAGACGGGCGGGAAAACACCATATATTTT.

The V gene is TRBV5-6, the J gene TRBJ2-2; D might be TRBD1 (6 bases). This CDR3 has 15 amino acids. Germline values: CDR1 SGHDT, CDR2 YYEEEE. V was clipped by 1 base and J by 1 base, with 8 bases between them. CDR3 nucleotide sequence: TGTGCCAGCAGCTTGAGAGGGGGGAACACCGGGGAGCTGTTTTTT. Protein: CASSLRGGNTGELFF.

This clone is termed medium-sized (0.01 to 0.1%). The V call is TRBV27, the J call TRBJ2-3; 8 positions agree with TRBD2. CDR3 length: 13 amino acids. With V trimmed by 4 bases and J by 5 bases, 2 bases remained unmatched. Germline V gene data show CDR1 as MNHEY and CDR2 as SMNVEV (reference sequence). The CDR3 DNA follows: TGTGCCAGCAGTTGGACTAGCCAAGATACGCAGTATTTT. Amino acids: CASSWTSQDTQYF.

The rearrangement links TRBV18 to TRBJ2-7, with D possibly TRBD2 on 5 matching bases. CDR3 length: 14 amino acids. V was shortened by 0 bases and J by 5 bases, with 11 bases between the two germline ends. Germline lookup yields CDR1 KGHSH and CDR2 LQKENI. CDR3 amino acids: CASSPPASPDEQYF. Here the CDR3 DNA reads TGTGCCAGCTCACCACCGGCTAGCCCCGACGAGCAGTACTTC.

The chain is built from TRBV4-3 and TRBJ1-4, with TRBD1 matching 9 bases. CDR3 size: 14 residues. Germline assignment: CDR1 LGHNA and CDR2 YSLEER. J lost 9 bases, V lost 5 bases, and 7 bases had no gene match. The CDR3 spells CASSSRTGEQKLFF. The CDR3, as DNA: TGCGCCAGCAGCTCTCGGACAGGGGAACAAAAACTGTTTTTT.

The V call is TRBV7-9, the J call TRBJ1-2; D is perhaps TRBD1 (5 bases). V lost 5 bases and J lost 4, with 17 bases in between. The germline gives CDR1 SEHNR, CDR2 FQNEAQ (reference sequence). There are 15 residues in the CDR3. Here the CDR3 DNA reads TGTGCCAGCAGCAGCCGGGACTCCTACTTCTATGGCTACACCTTC. Translating it yields CASSSRDSYFYGYTF.

This clone showed up just once. CDR3 DNA: TGCGCCAGCAGACCCGACAGTAACTATGGCTACACCTTC. Amino acids: CASRPDSNYGYTF. V gene TRBV5-1 combines with J gene TRBJ1-2; maybe TRBD1 (5 bases). The germline V gene has CDR1 SGHRS and CDR2 YFSETQ. Between the trimmed V and J ends, which lost 5 bases and 1 base, there was a span of 9 bases. There are 13 residues in the CDR3.

This clone was counted once. This chain joins TRBV14 and TRBJ2-3; TRBD2 matches 12 bases. The CDR3 totals 17 residues. With V trimmed by 3 bases and J by 2 bases, 6 bases remained unmatched. The germline CDR1 and CDR2 sequences are SGHDN and FVKESK. CDR3 DNA sequence: TGTGCCAGCAGCCAGCTCCTAGCGGGGGGGCTCACAGATACGCAGTATTTT. Residues: CASSQLLAGGLTDTQYF.

The chain joins TRBV4-3 to TRBJ1-4, with D possibly being TRBD1 (5 bases). Trimming took 1 base from V and 6 from J, leaving 9 bases between them. This CDR3 is 14 amino acids long. In germline, CDR1 is LGHNA, CDR2 YSLEER. CDR3 in amino acids: CASSQGSGHEKLFF. In DNA form, the CDR3 reads TGCGCCAGCAGCCAAGGATCAGGGCATGAAAAACTGTTTTTT.

The chain uses TRBV18 and TRBJ2-5; 7 bases map to TRBD2. After removal of 1 base from V and 3 bases from J, the junction contained 8 bases not matched to a gene. Per the germline V gene, CDR1 is KGHSH and CDR2 is LQKENI. The CDR3 has 16 residues. The CDR3 region has the DNA TGTGCCAGCTCACCACGTCGCGGGGGATTAGAAGAGACCCAGTACTTC. This encodes CASSPRRGGLEETQYF. Based on the CDR3 plus reference TRBV18 and TRBJ2-5, the full variable domain is NAGVMQNPRHLVRRRGQEARLRCSPMKGHSHVYWYRQLPEEGLKFMVYLQKENIIDESGMPKERFSAEFPKEGPSILRIQQVVRGDSAAYFCASSPRRGGLEETQYFGPGTRLLVL.

This clone rates as medium-sized. Other DNA sequences in this sample translate to the same CDR3. V gene TRBV27 combines with J gene TRBJ2-7; no reliable D call. V gave up 3 bases and J gave up 4 bases, with 10 bases separating them. Germline-derived CDR1 and CDR2 are MNHEY and SMNVEV (reference sequence). There are 13 residues in the CDR3. In DNA form, the CDR3 reads TGTGCCAGCAGTTTTACGTCACAGTACGAGCAGTACTTC. The encoded protein is CASSFTSQYEQYF.

The V gene is TRBV6-5, the J gene TRBJ1-1, with D hard to call. CDR1 is MNHEY and CDR2 is SVGAGI in the germline V gene. Trimming took 5 bases from V and 0 from J, leaving 10 bases between them. The CDR3 sequence is 14 residues long. CDR3 bases: TGTGCCAGCAGTCGACAAGAAATGAACACTGAAGCTTTCTTT. Its translation is CASSRQEMNTEAFF.

CDR3 region: CASSLGGSSVDEQFF. The CDR3 nucleotides are TGTGCCAGCAGCTTAGGGGGTAGTAGCGTCGATGAGCAGTTCTTC. V gene TRBV7-9 combines with J gene TRBJ2-1; TRBD2 is a possible D gene (5 bases). CDR1 SEHNR and CDR2 FQNEAQ come from the germline V gene (reference sequence). This CDR3 is 15 amino acids long. V was shortened by 1 base and J by 8 bases, with 15 bases between the two germline ends. Filled out from reference TRBV7-9 and TRBJ2-1, the complete variable domain reads DTGVSQNPRHKITKRGQNVTFRCDPISEHNRLYWYRQTLGQGPEFLTYFQNEAQLEKSRLLSDRFSAERPKGSFSTLEIQRTEQGDSAMYLCASSLGGSSVDEQFFGPGTRLTVL.

This clone turned up a few times. The V and J genes are TRBV6-2 or TRBV6-3 and TRBJ2-7; 9 bases map to TRBD2. This CDR3 is built from 18 residues. Germline CDR1 is MNHEY and CDR2 is SVGEGT. Trimming removed 0 bases from V and 4 bases from J; junction bases left unmatched: 13. The CDR3 is CASSYSARGRASWYEQYF. CDR3 nucleotide sequence: TGTGCCAGCAGTTACTCAGCGCGCGGGAGGGCCTCGTGGTACGAGCAGTACTTC.

The chain joins TRBV7-2 to TRBJ2-6, with 10 nucleotides matching TRBD2. CDR1 and CDR2 from the germline V gene are SGHTA and FQGNSA. The CDR3 length is 19 residues. The trim removed 5 bases at V and 0 bases at J, leaving 10 bases unmatched. CDR3 sequence reads: CASSPKRGGLGSGANVLTF. As DNA, the CDR3 is TGTGCCAGCAGCCCGAAGCGGGGGGGGCTCGGCTCTGGGGCCAACGTCCTGACTTTC.

The CDR3 here is CASSLRTGLSTLHF. CDR3 nucleotides: TGCGCCAGCAGCCTCCGGACAGGTCTCTCCACCCTCCACTTT. The gene calls are TRBV4-1 and TRBJ1-6, with 7 bases that match TRBD1. Germline assignment: CDR1 MGHRA and CDR2 YSYEKL. The J segment lost 14 bases and the V segment lost 4 bases, leaving 11 bases of the junction unmatched. The CDR3 length is 14 residues.

CDR3 residues: CASSWTGTANEKLFF. The DNA of the CDR3 is TGTGCCAGCAGCTGGACCGGGACAGCTAATGAAAAACTGTTTTTT. The genes are TRBV11-2 and TRBJ1-4; 7 nucleotides match TRBD1. CDR1 and CDR2 from the germline V gene are SGHAT and FQNNGV. The CDR3 extends over 15 amino acids. The V and J ends lost 4 bases and 3 bases, in that order; junction bases with no gene match: 5. Complete variable domain (other parts from reference TRBV11-2 and TRBJ1-4): EAGVAQSPRYKIIEKRQSVAFWCNPISGHATLYWYQQILGQGPKLLIQFQNNGVVDDSQLPKDRFSAERLKGVDSTLKIQPAKLEDSAVYLCASSWTGTANEKLFFGSGTQLSVL.

The chain couples TRBV5-4 to TRBJ2-7; D possibly corresponds to TRBD1 (7 bases). With 4 bases removed from V and 7 bases from J, the gap between germline ends came to 15 bases. This CDR3 is 13 amino acids long. Germline V CDR1 and CDR2: SGHNT, YYREEE (reference sequence). The CDR3 bases are TGTGCCAGCAGCCGGGAGACAGGGCGGGAGCAGTACTTC. It encodes CASSRETGREQYF.